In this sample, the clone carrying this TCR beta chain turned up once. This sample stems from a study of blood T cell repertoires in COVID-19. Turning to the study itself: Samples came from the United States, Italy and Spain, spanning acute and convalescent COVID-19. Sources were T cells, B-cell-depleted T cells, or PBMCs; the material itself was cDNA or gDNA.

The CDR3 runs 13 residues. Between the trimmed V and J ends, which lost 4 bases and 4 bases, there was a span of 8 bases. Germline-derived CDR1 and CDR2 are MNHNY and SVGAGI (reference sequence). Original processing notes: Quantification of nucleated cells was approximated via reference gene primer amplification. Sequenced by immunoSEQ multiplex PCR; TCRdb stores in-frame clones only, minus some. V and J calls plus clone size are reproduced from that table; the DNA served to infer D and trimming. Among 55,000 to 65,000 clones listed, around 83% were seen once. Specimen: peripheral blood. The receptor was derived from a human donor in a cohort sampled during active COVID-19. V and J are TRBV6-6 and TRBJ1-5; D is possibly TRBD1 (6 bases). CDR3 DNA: TGTGCCAGCAGTTCAGGGGCTAATCAGCCCCAGCATTTT. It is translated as CASSSGANQPQHF.